A single T cell receptor beta chain is shown here with its context. Participants spanned ages about 18 to 95 years and resided in about 25 US areas. Membership in each cohort depended on participant-reported clinical history. The sample is drawn from a study of blood T cell repertoires in COVID-19. Across the whole study: Spain, Italy and the United States supplied samples that represented acute and convalescent COVID-19.

The CDR3 runs 18 residues. The germline CDR1 and CDR2 sequences are LGHNA and YNFKEQ. Trimming shortened V by 0 bases and J by 4 bases, and 19 bases separated the two germline ends. Assay: immunoSEQ multiplex PCR; the TCRdb copy retains only in-frame clones and omits some. The table includes around 170,000 clones, around 88% detected once. Source material: PBMCs or T cells enriched from blood (not recorded which). This TCR was sampled from a woman under 40 who had recovered from COVID-19. The gene calls are TRBV4-2 and TRBJ2-4, with a weak D call TRBD2 (7 bases). In nucleotides, the CDR3 is TGTGCCAGCAGCCAAGAGTACAGCGGGAAGAGGGGGAAAAACATTCAGTACTTC. Translation gives CASSQEYSGKRGKNIQYF.